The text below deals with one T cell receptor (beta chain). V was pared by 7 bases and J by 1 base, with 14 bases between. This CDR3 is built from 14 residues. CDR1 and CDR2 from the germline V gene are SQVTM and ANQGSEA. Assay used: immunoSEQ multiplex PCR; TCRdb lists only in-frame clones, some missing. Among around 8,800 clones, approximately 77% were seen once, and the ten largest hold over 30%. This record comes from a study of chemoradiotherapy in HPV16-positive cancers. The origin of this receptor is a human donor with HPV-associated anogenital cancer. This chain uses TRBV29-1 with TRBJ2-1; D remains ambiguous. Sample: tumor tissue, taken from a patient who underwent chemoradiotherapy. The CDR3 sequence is CSGATPRSYNEQFF. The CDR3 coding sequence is TGCAGCGGTGCGACACCTCGATCCTACAATGAGCAGTTCTTC.